This T cell receptor beta chain was obtained from a study of T cells in Graves' hyperthyroidism and ophthalmopathy. This clonotype came up many times. Germline V gene lookup returns CDR1 SGHAT and CDR2 FQNNGV. CDR3 length equals 17 residues. V dropped 1 base and J dropped 7 bases, with 20 bases sitting between them. The investigators amplified TCR beta CDR3 regions from RNA transcripts. TCR CDR3 underwent first-round RT-PCR with the HTBI primer set. A single record per CDR3 protein comes from TCRdb applying MiXCR to the multiplex PCR reads. Of around 350,000 distinct CDR3 sequences in the sample, 13% to 15% were seen once.

The chain joins TRBV11-2 to TRBJ2-1; D perhaps matches TRBD2 (5 bases). The TCR originated in a woman aged 60-70 years with Graves' ophthalmopathy. The sequenced material came from blood. Here the CDR3 DNA reads TGTGCCAGCAGCTTAGGGGAGCTAGGGATGAGTCGTAATGAGCAGTTCTTC. This sequence encodes CASSLGELGMSRNEQFF.